These 31 T cell receptor beta chains share one sample of origin, sequenced in a study of CD8+ T cells in alopecia areata. RNA was isolated and reverse transcribed to cDNA, the sequencing template. Using immunoSEQ multiplex PCR, the repertoire was profiled, and TCRdb retains in-frame clones only, with some absent. The repertoire holds about 210,000 clones, with about 50% as singletons. Treatment described: oral pan-JAK inhibitor, 5-10 mg twice daily. Sequencing was performed on CD4+ T cells sorted from blood, taken at week 4, from a patient treated with tofacitinib. The receptors shown here come from a human donor with alopecia areata.

The gene calls are TRBV29-1 and TRBJ2-5, with unresolved D. The V and J ends lost 4 bases and 4 bases respectively, with 7 bases between them. There are 11 residues in the CDR3. Germline V gene sequence: CDR1 SQVTM, CDR2 ANQGSEA. The CDR3 coding sequence is TGCAGCGTTGGAACAACAGAGACCCAGTACTTC. Translation gives CSVGTTETQYF.

In its sample, this clone was seen many times. V usage is TRBV7-3 and J usage is TRBJ2-1; weak D call: TRBD2 (6 bases). Per germline, CDR1 SGHTA and CDR2 FQGTGA. V was shortened by 1 base and J by 4 bases, with 11 bases between the two germline ends. The CDR3 is 15 residues long. The CDR3 nucleotides read TGTGCCAGCAGCTTAATGGCGGGGACTTACAATGAGCAGTTCTTC. This translates into CASSLMAGTYNEQFF.

This chain connects TRBV10-3 to TRBJ2-7, with a possible D match to TRBD2 (5 bases). This CDR3 region has 14 residues. Trimming took off 6 bases at V and 7 bases at J, with 19 bases between the two ends. Germline CDR1 ENHRY, CDR2 SYGVKD. The CDR3 is CAIRGLDTSGEQYF. CDR3 sequence (DNA): TGTGCCATCAGAGGCCTTGACACTTCGGGGGAGCAGTACTTC.

The genes are TRBV30 and TRBJ2-3; D gene uncertain. CDR3 length: 11 amino acids. Trimming took 4 bases from V and 3 from J, leaving 5 bases between them. The V gene's germline CDR1 is GTSNPN and CDR2 SVGIG (reference sequence). CDR3 sequence: CAWIQTDTQYF. DNA for the CDR3: TGTGCCTGGATTCAGACAGATACGCAGTATTTT.

The gene calls are TRBV7-2 and TRBJ2-3; D gene unclear. CDR1 SGHTA and CDR2 FQGNSA come from the germline V gene. The V end lost 5 bases, the J end lost 2 bases, and 11 bases lay between the germline ends. The CDR3 has 14 amino acids. The CDR3 loop reads CASSLRLFTDTQYF. Written as DNA, the CDR3 is TGTGCCAGCAGCCTGAGGCTATTCACAGATACGCAGTATTTT.

J is TRBJ2-5 and V is TRBV29-1; D is possibly TRBD1 or TRBD2 (5 bases each). The germline V gene encodes CDR1 SQVTM and CDR2 ANQGSEA. V gave up 8 bases and J gave up 0 bases, with 16 bases separating them. The CDR3 spans 14 residues. Here the CDR3 DNA reads TGCAGCCTAGGGGACCGCCGGTACCAAGAGACCCAGTACTTC. Translated, it gives CSLGDRRYQETQYF.

The CDR3 region is CSVNRGSSYNEQFF. CDR3 DNA sequence: TGCAGCGTTAACAGGGGGAGCTCCTACAATGAGCAGTTCTTC. The V call is TRBV29-1, the J call TRBJ2-1; TRBD1 agrees at 8 bases. The V gene's germline CDR1 is SQVTM and CDR2 ANQGSEA. The CDR3 loop spans 14 amino acids. After removal of 5 bases from V and 0 bases from J, the junction contained 3 bases not matched to a gene.

CDR3 DNA: TGTGCCAGCTCACCAAGGACAGGGATCCAAGAGACCCAGTACTTC. It specifies CASSPRTGIQETQYF. This chain connects TRBV18 to TRBJ2-5; 8 bases match TRBD1. The length of the CDR3 is 15 residues. Trimming at V came to 2 bases and at J to 1 base, leaving 3 bases not matched to a gene. Germline V CDR1 and CDR2: KGHSH, LQKENI.

Points on this clone: At one of its ends the junction is not consistent with the germline gene, which may arise from a read error. CDR3 sequence (DNA): TGTGCCAGCAGTGACTCAGGTAGGAATCAGCCCCAGCATTTT. Translated, it gives CASSDSGRNQPQHF. The chain combines TRBV6-5 with TRBJ1-5, with D uncertain. This CDR3 region has 14 residues. From germline, CDR1 is MNHEY and CDR2 SVGAGI.

Only a few counts were recorded for this clone. The chain combines TRBV7-8 with TRBJ1-2, with D possibly matching TRBD1 (5 bases). Trimming cost V 5 bases and J 0 bases, with 10 bases left between them. The CDR3 spans 14 residues. Germline V gives CDR1 SGHVS, CDR2 FQNEAQ. CDR3 in amino acids: CASSLMTANYGYTF. CDR3 DNA: TGTGCCAGCAGCCTTATGACAGCTAACTATGGCTACACCTTC.

The CDR3 spells CASSRSFRADTQYF. Written as DNA, the CDR3 is TGTGCCAGCAGCCGGTCTTTCAGGGCAGATACGCAGTATTTT. The chain has TRBV11-2 and TRBJ2-3; weak D call: TRBD1 (5 bases). The CDR3 has 14 residues. Looked up from germline, CDR1 is SGHAT and CDR2 is FQNNGV. Trimming shortened V by 5 bases and J by 4 bases, and 13 bases separated the two germline ends.

This chain joins TRBV29-1 and TRBJ1-2; D is ambiguous. V was trimmed by 6 bases and J by 4 bases, leaving 9 bases between them. Germline loops: CDR1 SQVTM, CDR2 ANQGSEA. This CDR3 comprises 11 residues. The CDR3 is CSVSHTYGYTF. In nucleotides, the CDR3 is TGCAGCGTCAGCCATACCTATGGCTACACCTTC.

The chain carries TRBV29-1 and TRBJ1-1; D ambiguous. Looked up from germline, CDR1 is SQVTM and CDR2 is ANQGSEA. Trimming pared 3 bases from V and 8 bases from J, leaving 10 bases between. The CDR3 is 11 residues long. The CDR3 loop reads CSVENTSEAFF. The CDR3 coding sequence is TGCAGCGTTGAGAACACCTCCGAAGCTTTCTTT.

This clone was counted a few times. V usage is TRBV29-1 and J usage is TRBJ1-2; maybe TRBD1 (5 bases). Germline loops: CDR1 SQVTM, CDR2 ANQGSEA. The CDR3 covers 13 residues. Trimming took 7 bases from V and 4 from J, leaving 16 bases between them. CDR3 nucleotides: TGCAGCGCTCAGGAACCCGGGGGCTATGGCTACACCTTC. It codes for CSAQEPGGYGYTF.

The chain carries TRBV7-9 and TRBJ1-1; weak D call: TRBD1 (6 bases). Germline V gives CDR1 SEHNR, CDR2 FQNEAQ (reference sequence). CDR3 length: 14 amino acids. V was clipped by 4 bases and J by 4 bases, with 13 bases between them. The DNA of the CDR3 is TGTGCCAGCAGCTCAGAAGGGGGTACCACTGAAGCTTTCTTT. Translating it yields CASSSEGGTTEAFF.

The V gene is TRBV30, the J gene TRBJ2-5, with TRBD2 matching over 11 bases. Trimming took 2 bases from V and 0 from J; bases not matched to a gene: 14. Germline V gene sequence: CDR1 GTSNPN, CDR2 SVGIG (reference sequence). This CDR3 comprises 19 residues. The CDR3 is CAWSKISGTSGLYQETQYF. The CDR3 DNA sequence: TGTGCCTGGAGTAAGATCTCGGGGACTAGCGGATTATACCAAGAGACCCAGTACTTC.

The chain joins TRBV28 to TRBJ1-2; 7 bases are shared with TRBD1. The CDR3 spans 16 residues. The V gene's germline CDR1 is MDHEN and CDR2 SYDVKM. The V and J ends lost 4 bases and 6 bases, in that order; junction bases with no gene match: 14. The CDR3 loop is CASSSDVTGRKNGYTF. Here the CDR3 DNA reads TGTGCCAGCAGTTCCGACGTGACAGGGCGGAAAAATGGCTACACCTTC.

This rearrangement joins TRBV7-8 to TRBJ1-1; 7 bases match TRBD1. Germline CDR1 SGHVS, CDR2 FQNEAQ. The length of the CDR3 is 14 residues. J gave up 0 bases and V 10 bases, and 8 bases lay outside the gene matches. This CDR3 reads CATQSGTVNTEAFF. For the CDR3, the DNA is TGTGCCACCCAATCCGGGACAGTGAACACTGAAGCTTTCTTT.

This clone was observed a handful of times. This sequence joins TRBV2 and TRBJ2-5; no definite D call. Germline-derived CDR1 and CDR2 are SNHLY and FYNNEI. The CDR3 runs 11 residues. The V and J ends lost 8 bases and 7 bases respectively, with 11 bases between them. Written as DNA, the CDR3 is TGTGCCAGCGGTACGATTGGGACCCAGTACTTC. Translating it yields CASGTIGTQYF.

This clone was seen only a few times. The V call is TRBV19, the J call TRBJ1-2; no clear D. Germline V gene data show CDR1 as LNHDA and CDR2 as SQIVND (reference sequence). The CDR3 has 15 amino acids. V dropped 4 bases and J dropped 4 bases, with 16 bases sitting between them. The CDR3, as DNA: TGTGCCAGTAGTACACCTATGGGCAGCAGCTATGGCTACACCTTC. Its protein is CASSTPMGSSYGYTF.

The chain links TRBV30 to TRBJ1-5; no reliable D call. The CDR3 is 13 residues long. V dropped 0 bases and J dropped 8 bases, with 11 bases sitting between them. Germline CDR1 is GTSNPN and CDR2 is SVGIG (reference sequence). Here the CDR3 reads CAWSVRGEEPQHF. The DNA for the CDR3 is TGTGCCTGGAGTGTACGGGGAGAGGAGCCCCAGCATTTT.

This clone was seen more than once but under ten times. This chain uses TRBV13 with TRBJ1-2; D not resolved. The CDR3 is 12 amino acids. With 3 bases removed from V and 4 bases from J, the gap between germline ends came to 6 bases. Looked up from germline, CDR1 is PRHDT and CDR2 is FYEKMQ (reference sequence). Here the CDR3 reads CASSFGVYGYTF. CDR3 DNA sequence: TGTGCCAGCAGCTTTGGAGTCTATGGCTACACCTTC.

The chain uses TRBV15 and TRBJ2-5, with D uncertain. The CDR3 extends over 15 amino acids. Germline CDR1 LNHNV, CDR2 YYDKDF (reference sequence). V lost 4 bases, J lost 4 bases, and 16 bases lay in between. CDR3 bases: TGTGCCACCAGCAAATCGGCAGGTTTGGGAGAGACCCAGTACTTC. Encoded protein: CATSKSAGLGETQYF.

This rearrangement joins TRBV11-2 to TRBJ1-1, with 8 bases matching TRBD1. The CDR3 consists of 14 residues. V was pared by 4 bases and J by 4 bases, with 5 bases of the junction left unmatched. Per the germline V gene, CDR1 is SGHAT and CDR2 is FQNNGV. DNA of the CDR3: TGTGCCAGCAGCTCCTCCACAGGGGGCACTGAAGCTTTCTTT. Its protein product is CASSSSTGGTEAFF.

This clone was seen a single time. The genes are TRBV7-8 and TRBJ1-2; tentative D call: TRBD1 (5 bases). CDR1 and CDR2 (germline): SGHVS, FQNEAQ. V dropped 4 bases and J dropped 8 bases, with 8 bases sitting between them. The CDR3 spans 11 residues. CDR3 amino acids: CASSSGDGYTF. The CDR3 coding sequence is TGTGCCAGCAGCTCGGGGGACGGCTACACCTTC.

The chain's CDR3 is CASSQGTSGGSYEQYF. In DNA form, the CDR3 reads TGTGCCAGCAGCCAAGGTACTAGCGGGGGATCCTACGAGCAGTACTTC. The rearrangement joins TRBV4-2 to TRBJ2-7; 11 bases are a match to TRBD2. This CDR3 spans 16 amino acids. CDR1 and CDR2 (germline): LGHNA, YNFKEQ. Losses at the gene ends were 1 base for V and 1 base for J; bases not matched to a gene: 3.

This clone was seen more than once but under ten times. CDR3: CASSQGGTETNEQFF. In nucleotides, the CDR3 is TGCGCCAGCAGCCAAGGGGGAACAGAAACCAATGAGCAGTTCTTC. The chain is built from TRBV4-1 and TRBJ2-1; D unresolved. The CDR3 has 15 amino acids. The germline CDR1 and CDR2 sequences are MGHRA and YSYEKL. V shed 1 base and J shed 6 bases, with 13 bases lying between them.

This clone was picked up a small number of times. At the DNA level, this CDR3 is encoded by other sequences in the same sample as well. The genes are TRBV5-1 and TRBJ2-1; D is possibly TRBD2 (6 bases). Trimming took off 2 bases at V and 2 bases at J, with 11 bases between the two ends. In germline, CDR1 is SGHRS, CDR2 YFSETQ. This CDR3 region has 15 residues. CDR3 sequence: CASSLRLGAYNEQFF. CDR3 bases: TGCGCCAGCAGCTTAAGACTAGGGGCCTACAATGAGCAGTTCTTC.

This clone has only a few counts. This chain connects TRBV7-2 to TRBJ2-7, with a tentative D call TRBD1 (5 bases). Per the germline V gene, CDR1 is SGHTA and CDR2 is FQGNSA. This CDR3 region has 11 residues. The germline V and J ends were trimmed by 6 bases and 3 bases, with 6 bases remaining between them. The CDR3 protein is CASRDSYEQYF. The CDR3 nucleotides are TGTGCCAGCAGAGACAGCTACGAGCAGTACTTC.

This chain uses TRBV9 with TRBJ2-3; a possible D gene is TRBD2 (5 bases). V lost 4 bases to trimming and J lost 5 bases, with 20 bases between them. CDR1 SGDLS and CDR2 YYNGEE come from the germline V gene. There are 16 residues in the CDR3. Here the CDR3 DNA reads TGTGCCAGCAGCCCCCTTGGAGGTTCGGGTGTAGATACGCAGTATTTT. Encoded protein: CASSPLGGSGVDTQYF.

This clone appeared a few times. V is TRBV19 and J is TRBJ2-3; D remains unclear. V gave up 8 bases and J gave up 6 bases, with 18 bases separating them. The CDR3 runs 14 residues. In germline, CDR1 is LNHDA, CDR2 SQIVND (reference sequence). The CDR3 nucleotides are TGTGCCAGTGCCTCGTCCGGGCTCGAGGATACGCAGTATTTT. This codes for CASASSGLEDTQYF.